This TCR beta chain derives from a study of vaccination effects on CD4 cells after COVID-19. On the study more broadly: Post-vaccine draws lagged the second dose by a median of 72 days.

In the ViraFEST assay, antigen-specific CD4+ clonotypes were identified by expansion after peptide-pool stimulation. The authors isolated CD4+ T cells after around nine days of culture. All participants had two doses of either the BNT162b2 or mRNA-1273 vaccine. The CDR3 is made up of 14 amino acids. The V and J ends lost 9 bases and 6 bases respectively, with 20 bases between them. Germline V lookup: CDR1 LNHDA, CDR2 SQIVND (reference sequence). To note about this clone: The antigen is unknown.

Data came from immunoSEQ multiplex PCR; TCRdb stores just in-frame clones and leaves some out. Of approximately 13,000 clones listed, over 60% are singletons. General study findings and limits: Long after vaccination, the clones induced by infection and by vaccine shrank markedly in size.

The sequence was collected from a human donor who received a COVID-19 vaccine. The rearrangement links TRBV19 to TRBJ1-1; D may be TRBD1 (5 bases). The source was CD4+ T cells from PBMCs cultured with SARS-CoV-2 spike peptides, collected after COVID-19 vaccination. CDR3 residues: CASKDTWKEAEAFF. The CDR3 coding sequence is TGTGCCAGCAAGGACACGTGGAAGGAGGCTGAAGCTTTCTTT.